The source of this T cell receptor (beta chain) is a study of T cell repertoires in cytomegalovirus infection. Study at large: Matching HLA type, along with CMV infection, was indicated by public TCR beta signatures.

The sample holds a few counts of this clonotype. The antigen remains undetermined. TCRdb reprocessed the reads with MiXCR, giving one entry per CDR3 protein. The sample carries 150,000 to 200,000 distinct CDR3 sequences, 17% recorded once. Study results and caveats: HLA-C-restricted CMV clonotypes gave the most frequent clonotype in two of eight donors.

This CDR3 is 14 amino acids long. Germline V lookup: CDR1 DFQATT, CDR2 SNEGSKA (reference sequence). V was pared by 1 base and J by 2 bases, with 4 bases of the junction left unmatched. The chain links TRBV20-1 to TRBJ2-7; 8 bases match TRBD1. The receptor's source is a human donor in good health (CMV status not recorded). Some clones in this sample may be carry-over from other donors' samples. Material for sequencing was CD8+ T cells from PBMCs. The CDR3 reads CSARGDRGAYEQYF. Written as DNA, the CDR3 is TGCAGTGCTAGAGGTGACAGGGGAGCCTACGAGCAGTACTTC.